This T cell receptor (beta chain) came from a study of blood T cell repertoires in COVID-19. This CDR3 contains 13 residues. V lost 5 bases and J lost 1, with 9 bases in between. CDR1 and CDR2 from the germline V gene are MNHEY and SMNVEV (reference sequence). Sequencing used immunoSEQ multiplex PCR; TCRdb keeps in-frame clones, though not all of them. The profile covers about 130,000 clones, with approximately 83% appearing a single time and about 9.9% taken by the ten largest. The chain carries TRBV27 and TRBJ2-7, with D possibly being TRBD2 (6 bases). The receptor comes from a man between 40 and 49 years old with active or convalescent COVID-19. Sequenced material: peripheral blood. This CDR3 is CASSLGTSYEQYF. In DNA, the CDR3 is TGTGCCAGCAGTCTCGGGACTTCCTACGAGCAGTACTTC.